What follows are 15 T cell receptor beta chains derived from one specimen sequenced in a study of blood T cell repertoires in COVID-19. Sequencing used immunoSEQ multiplex PCR; TCRdb keeps in-frame clones, though not all of them. The table lists about 400,000 clones, roughly 90% of them singletons. The material sequenced was peripheral blood. The receptors originated from a man aged 35 to 55 with acute or convalescent COVID-19.

This chain joins TRBV28 and TRBJ2-7; D uncertain. The germline CDR1 and CDR2 sequences are MDHEN and SYDVKM. Trimming took off 4 bases at V and 3 bases at J, with 10 bases between the two ends. This CDR3 contains 13 residues. For the CDR3, the DNA is TGTGCCAGCAGTTCACTACTGATCTACGAGCAGTACTTC. Residues: CASSSLLIYEQYF.

The V and J genes are TRBV28 and TRBJ1-3; no definite D call. This CDR3 has 13 residues. CDR1 is MDHEN and CDR2 is SYDVKM in the germline V gene. V lost 3 bases to trimming and J lost 4 bases, with 7 bases between them. The CDR3 bases are TGTGCCAGCAGTTTTGGGAGGGGAAACACCATATATTTT. This gives the protein CASSFGRGNTIYF.

The V gene is TRBV30, the J gene TRBJ1-5; the D is unclear. Per the germline V gene, CDR1 is GTSNPN and CDR2 is SVGIG (reference sequence). With 0 bases removed from V and 5 bases from J, the gap between germline ends came to 5 bases. This CDR3 spans 12 amino acids. The CDR3 loop is CAWSVGDQPQHF. The CDR3, as DNA: TGTGCCTGGAGTGTCGGGGATCAGCCCCAGCATTTT.

The rearrangement joins TRBV6-5 to TRBJ2-7; the D gene is possibly TRBD1 (5 bases). This CDR3 region has 11 residues. Trimming shortened V by 6 bases and J by 3 bases, and 6 bases separated the two germline ends. Germline CDR1 reads MNHEY; CDR2 reads SVGAGI. The CDR3 coding sequence is TGTGCCAGCAGCAGGGACTACGAGCAGTACTTC. As protein: CASSRDYEQYF.

V usage is TRBV7-9 and J usage is TRBJ2-2, with no clear D. The CDR3 has 12 amino acids. Germline loops: CDR1 SEHNR, CDR2 FQNEAQ (reference sequence). V dropped 5 bases and J dropped 7 bases, with 8 bases sitting between them. The CDR3 here is CASSHPGGELFF. The CDR3 DNA follows: TGTGCCAGCAGCCACCCGGGCGGGGAGCTGTTTTTT.

The genes are TRBV12-3 or TRBV12-4 and TRBJ1-1, with 7 bases identical to TRBD1. V trimming: 7 bases; J trimming: 3 bases; junction bases outside the gene matches: 5. This CDR3 spans 13 amino acids. CDR3 DNA sequence: TGTGCCAGCACCCGAACAGGGGACACTGAAGCTTTCTTT. This encodes CASTRTGDTEAFF.

This clone appeared a single time. The rearrangement uses TRBV7-3 and TRBJ2-7; TRBD1 matches at 9 bases. Trimming removed 5 bases from V and 0 bases from J; junction bases left unmatched: 5. The length of the CDR3 is 15 residues. Germline values: CDR1 SGHTA, CDR2 FQGTGA. CDR3 amino acids: CASSLDRGSSYEQYF. DNA of the CDR3: TGTGCCAGCAGCCTAGACAGGGGGAGCTCCTACGAGCAGTACTTC.

The J gene is TRBJ1-4, the V gene TRBV28; unclear D gene. Germline CDR1 MDHEN, CDR2 SYDVKM. The CDR3 has 15 residues. The V and J ends lost 6 bases and 3 bases respectively, with 14 bases between them. The CDR3 reads CASRLTFTPNEKLFF. CDR3 DNA sequence: TGTGCCAGCAGATTGACATTTACCCCTAATGAAAAACTGTTTTTT. Full variable domain (missing parts from reference TRBV28 and TRBJ1-4): DVKVTQSSRYLVKRTGEKVFLECVQDMDHENMFWYRQDPGLGLRLIYFSYDVKMKEKGDIPEGYSVSREKKERFSLILESASTNQTSMYLCASRLTFTPNEKLFFGSGTQLSVL.

The V call is TRBV9, the J call TRBJ1-2; 12 bases match TRBD1. Germline-derived CDR1 and CDR2 are SGDLS and YYNGEE. The CDR3 runs 17 residues. The V and J ends lost 0 bases and 8 bases, in that order; junction bases with no gene match: 11. The CDR3 DNA is TGTGCCAGCAGCGTAGACCCGAACACCGGGACAGGGGGCGGCTACACCTTC. As protein: CASSVDPNTGTGGGYTF.

The gene calls are TRBV5-6 and TRBJ2-7, with D unclear. Trimming took 4 bases from V and 7 from J, leaving 12 bases between them. This CDR3 region has 12 residues. Per the germline V gene, CDR1 is SGHDT and CDR2 is YYEEEE. The CDR3 DNA is TGTGCCAGCAGCCGCCTAGAATGGGAGCAGTACTTC. It specifies CASSRLEWEQYF.

The CDR3 spells CASSPGQGTYSNQPQHF. CDR3 nucleotides: TGTGCCAGCAGCCCGGGACAGGGGACGTATAGCAATCAGCCCCAGCATTTT. The J gene is TRBJ1-5, the V gene TRBV11-2; the match to TRBD1 covers 10 bases. CDR1 is SGHAT, CDR2 FQNNGV, per germline. Trimming took 5 bases from V and 0 from J; bases not matched to a gene: 7. The CDR3 covers 17 residues.

The genes are TRBV9 and TRBJ1-2, with TRBD1 matching 8 bases. Germline CDR1 SGDLS, CDR2 YYNGEE. V gave up 0 bases and J gave up 3 bases; unmatched junction bases: 4. The CDR3 sequence is 15 residues long. The CDR3 region is CASSVAATGDYGYTF. The CDR3 DNA follows: TGTGCCAGCAGCGTAGCTGCGACAGGGGACTATGGCTACACCTTC.

The chain carries TRBV20-1 and TRBJ2-1, with a tentative D call TRBD1 (6 bases). Germline V gives CDR1 DFQATT, CDR2 SNEGSKA (reference sequence). Deletions cut 6 bases from V and 7 bases from J, with 10 bases between. This CDR3 is 11 amino acids long. CDR3: CSARTVNEQFF. The CDR3 DNA sequence: TGCAGTGCCAGGACAGTAAATGAGCAGTTCTTC.

Written as DNA, the CDR3 is TGTGCCACCCTAGTTAGCGGGGGAACCTACGAGCAGTACTTC. As protein: CATLVSGGTYEQYF. The V call is TRBV10-3, the J call TRBJ2-7, with TRBD2 matching over 9 bases. The CDR3 consists of 14 residues. Germline V lookup: CDR1 ENHRY, CDR2 SYGVKD. V lost 10 bases and J lost 2; bases outside the gene matches: 9.

The chain has TRBV5-1 and TRBJ2-7; 8 nucleotides line up with TRBD1. The ends lost 3 bases at V and 7 bases at J; junction bases unmatched: 12. The CDR3 totals 15 residues. In germline, CDR1 is SGHRS, CDR2 YFSETQ. CDR3 in DNA: TGCGCCAGCAGCTCCGGGACAGGATTCCCTAAGGAGCAGTACTTC. As protein: CASSSGTGFPKEQYF.